The 7 T cell receptor beta chains below all came from one sample that was sequenced in a study of CD8+ T cells in alopecia areata. After isolation, RNA underwent reverse transcription to generate cDNA as the sequencing template. Libraries were prepared by immunoSEQ multiplex PCR; TCRdb keeps only in-frame clonotypes and omits some of them. The sample gives 100,000 to 150,000 clones, approximately 53% of which show up once; less than 5.5% is in the top ten. The specimen was CD4+ T cells sorted from blood, collected at week 0. Receptor source: a human donor with alopecia areata.

This chain connects TRBV30 to TRBJ2-7; 10 nucleotides align to TRBD2. CDR1 and CDR2 (germline): GTSNPN, SVGIG (reference sequence). The CDR3 is made up of 13 amino acids. V lost 5 bases to trimming and J lost 6 bases; unmatched junction nucleotides: 7. Here the CDR3 DNA reads TGTGCCTGGCGAAGAGCGGGAGGGCTCGAGCAGTACTTC. Translated, it gives CAWRRAGGLEQYF.

This clone turned up a few times. V is TRBV2 and J is TRBJ2-5; 9 positions agree with TRBD2. The V gene end was trimmed by 8 bases and the J gene end by 3 bases; junction bases not matched to a gene: 10. CDR1 is SNHLY, CDR2 FYNNEI, per germline. The CDR3 spans 15 residues. The CDR3 nucleotides are TGTGCCAGCGAAGCGGGGGGTAACCGAGAAGAGACCCAGTACTTC. It yields the protein CASEAGGNREETQYF.

The rearrangement uses TRBV7-2 and TRBJ2-7; 7 bases align to TRBD2. The CDR3 runs to 13 residues. V dropped 0 bases and J dropped 6; count of bases not matched to a gene: 2. CDR1 SGHTA and CDR2 FQGNSA come from the germline V gene. Written as DNA, the CDR3 is TGTGCCAGCAGCTTAGCGCTAGCGGTCGAGCAGTACTTC. Its translation: CASSLALAVEQYF. The full variable domain, rest sourced from reference TRBV7-2 and TRBJ2-7, is GAGVSQSPSNKVTEKGKDVELRCDPISGHTALYWYRQSLGQGLEFLIYFQGNSAPDKSGLPSDRFSAERTGGSVSTLTIQRTQQEDSAVYLCASSLALAVEQYFGPGTRLTVT.

The chain employs TRBV7-3 and TRBJ2-4, with D perhaps matching TRBD2 (5 bases). CDR1 is SGHTA and CDR2 is FQGTGA in the germline V gene. Between the trimmed V and J ends, which lost 2 bases and 0 bases, there was a span of 26 bases. There are 21 residues in the CDR3. CDR3 loop: CASSLRSTELTEVLAKNIQYF. Here the CDR3 DNA reads TGTGCCAGCAGCTTACGGAGCACTGAGCTGACGGAGGTTCTAGCCAAAAACATTCAGTACTTC.

The gene calls are TRBV14 and TRBJ2-3; 8 bases agree with TRBD2. After removal of 0 bases from V and 2 bases from J, the junction contained 4 bases not matched to a gene. In germline, CDR1 is SGHDN, CDR2 FVKESK. CDR3 length: 16 residues. CDR3 sequence: CASSQDAGGITDTQYF. CDR3 sequence (DNA): TGTGCCAGCAGCCAAGACGCGGGAGGCATCACAGATACGCAGTATTTT.

V usage is TRBV30 and J usage is TRBJ1-2, with 10 bases that match TRBD1. This CDR3 has 15 amino acids. Germline CDR1 and CDR2: GTSNPN and SVGIG (reference sequence). Losses at the gene ends were 2 bases for V and 2 bases for J; bases not matched to a gene: 5. In nucleotides, the CDR3 is TGTGCCTGGAGTTTCCGGGACAGGGGAAACTATGGCTACACCTTC. Amino acids: CAWSFRDRGNYGYTF.

The J gene is TRBJ2-4, the V gene TRBV30; TRBD1 might be the D (6 bases). Deletions cut 3 bases from V and 2 bases from J, with 8 bases between. From germline, CDR1 is GTSNPN and CDR2 SVGIG (reference sequence). The CDR3 spans 13 residues. CDR3 loop: CAWSQGTKNIQYF. CDR3 in DNA: TGTGCCTGGAGCCAGGGGACCAAAAACATTCAGTACTTC.